This TCR beta chain is from a study of blood T cell repertoires in COVID-19 (dated by TCRdb to about 2020). About the investigation overall: Collaborator samples came from the United States, Italy and Spain and covered acute and convalescent phases of COVID-19. Deeply sampled blood TCRbeta repertoires from subjects exposed to, actively infected with, or recovered from COVID-19 were included in the dataset. The prospective study material was composed of cDNA or gDNA derived from T cells, B-cell-depleted T cells, or PBMCs. Samples were obtained from the ongoing ImmuneRACE study (first 160 participants) and from over a thousand subjects provided by 6 global collaborators. Sample metadata almost always included a de-identified subject ID, COVID-19 status, age in years and sex. Where HLA class I and class II types were available, the types were taken from metadata supplied by the sample provider, not from assay-based typing. The repertoires were released in a freely available public database meant as a resource for research on the immune response to SARS-CoV-2.

In the case of this clone: Its antigen specificity is not known. Base qualities are not provided; no much larger clone lies one nucleotide away.

General findings and caveats noted by the study authors: How much clinical and demographic metadata was included differed by source and by participant, and the metadata was provided uncurated.

Participants in the prospective study were enrolled through a virtual design, were aged roughly 18 to 100 years, and lived in about two dozen United States geographic areas. In the prospective study, participants were assigned to cohorts based on the clinical history participants reported in a screening survey and a study questionnaire. A participant counted as exposed if, within 2 weeks of entering the study, that participant had been in contact with someone who had a PCR-confirmed or clinician-diagnosed COVID-19 case. In the prospective study, mobile phlebotomists collected whole blood, serum and a nasopharyngeal or oropharyngeal swab from each participant. Over an approximately 2-month period, participants in the prospective study had the option of providing additional blood draws and questionnaires. Blood samples from the prospective study were shipped frozen or at room temperature prior to DNA extraction.

The immunoSEQ Assay, a bias-controlled multiplex PCR, was used to amplify TCRbeta CDR3 regions from genomic DNA. In the source study's methods: The number of nucleated cells in each sample was estimated by amplification of reference gene primers within the assay. Sequence reads were collapsed and filtered to measure the absolute abundance of every unique TCRbeta CDR3 rearrangement. For each sample, productive Simpson clonality was calculated as the square root of Simpson's diversity index over productive rearrangements. Entries here come from immuneACCESS through TCRdb and include only in-frame sequences with V and J called. Some clones fail to appear in such tables; in the studies checked, an unresolved V gene covers under half of the shortfall, and the cause of the remainder is unknown. Clone size and V and J calls were adopted from that table, with D and trimming inferred from the DNA. In all, the sample holds around 250,000 clones, and roughly 80% of those were seen once. The ten biggest clones cover 5% of the sample.

Counted from cysteine to phenylalanine, this CDR3 has 16 amino acids. Here the CDR3 DNA is all that survives: 48 bases in frame from base 1. CDR1 and CDR2 are read off the germline V gene as SGHDT and YYEEEE. Trimming leaves V shorter by 3 bases and J shorter by 0 bases, with the junction holding 7 bases beyond the gene matches. Here the chain combines TRBV5-6 and TRBJ2-7, with 9 bases matching TRBD1. Sequenced input: PBMCs or T cells enriched from blood (not recorded which). The clonotype comes from a man aged 40-50 years who had been exposed to COVID-19. The nucleotide sequence reads as follows: TGTGCCAGCAGCTCGGGGACAGGGTCCAGCTCCTACGAGCAGTACTTC. Translated, it gives CASSSGTGSSSYEQYF.